Shown below are 19 T cell receptor beta chains from a single sample sequenced in a study of blood T cells in healthy people across ages. Combining a sample-barcoded 5' primer with a J-beta primer mix, a second PCR ran for roughly 7 to 11 cycles. TCRdb used MiXCR to reprocess the 5' RACE reads, holding one entry per CDR3 protein. The table lists 850,000 to 1,000,000 distinct CDR3 sequences, around 54% of them singletons. The sequencing sample was made of blood. The source is a woman in her sixties in good health.

J is TRBJ1-1 and V is TRBV6-5, with D maybe TRBD1 (5 bases). CDR1 and CDR2 from the germline V gene are MNHEY and SVGAGI. Trimming removed 2 bases from V and 3 bases from J, with 16 bases in between. There are 16 residues in the CDR3. CDR3 protein: CASSYEVSWDHTEAFF. For the CDR3, the DNA is TGTGCCAGCAGTTACGAAGTCTCCTGGGACCACACTGAAGCTTTCTTT.

The J gene is TRBJ2-1, the V gene TRBV20-1; 15 bases match TRBD2. The J call may be in error: the DNA end matches TRBJ2-7 better. The length of the CDR3 is 20 residues. From germline, CDR1 is DFQATT and CDR2 SNEGSKA (reference sequence). CDR3 sequence: CSARDPIRTSGRGAYNEQYF. CDR3 nucleotides: TGCAGTGCTAGAGATCCGATTCGGACTAGCGGGAGGGGGGCCTACAATGAGCAGTACTTC.

As concerns this clonotype: The junction and the germline gene differ at one end; a read error may be behind it. CDR3 nucleotides: TGTGCCAGCGGCCAAAGCGGGAGCTCCTACGAGCAGTACTTC. Amino acid sequence: CASGQSGSSYEQYF. This chain connects TRBV4-2 to TRBJ2-7; the match to TRBD2 covers 8 bases. This CDR3 comprises 14 residues. Germline-derived CDR1 and CDR2 are LGHNA and YNFKEQ.

The rearrangement joins TRBV7-2 to TRBJ2-4; D gene unclear. The germline V and J ends were trimmed by 5 bases and 13 bases, with 18 bases remaining between them. Germline values: CDR1 SGHTA, CDR2 FQGNSA. The length of the CDR3 is 13 residues. CDR3 residues: CASSVGSCYEQYF. The CDR3 coding sequence is TGTGCCAGCAGCGTAGGTAGTTGCTATGAGCAGTACTTC.

V usage is TRBV4-2 and J usage is TRBJ2-7, with a tentative D call TRBD2 (6 bases). The ends were cut back, 0 bases at V and 2 bases at J, with 11 bases in the middle. From germline, CDR1 is LGHNA and CDR2 YNFKEQ. The CDR3 is 15 amino acids. The DNA for the CDR3 is TGTGCCAGCAGCCAAGAGGACTATGGGACCTACGAGCAGTACTTC. This sequence encodes CASSQEDYGTYEQYF.

The J gene is TRBJ2-7, the V gene TRBV28; D is possibly TRBD1 or TRBD2 (5 bases each). The germline CDR1 and CDR2 sequences are MDHEN and SYDVKM. V lost 1 base and J lost 3, with 16 bases in between. This CDR3 spans 16 amino acids. CDR3 residues: CASSLLGRGPFYEQYF. In nucleotides, the CDR3 is TGTGCCAGCAGTTTATTAGGCCGGGGACCATTCTACGAGCAGTACTTC.

The chain combines TRBV12-3 or TRBV12-4 with TRBJ2-7; 9 bases fit TRBD1. The junction had 4 bases not matched to a gene; V was cut back by 0 bases and J by 10 bases. The CDR3 length is 13 residues. In nucleotides, the CDR3 is TGTGCCAGCAGTTTAGCCGGACAGGGGCCCCAGTACTTC. It is translated as CASSLAGQGPQYF.

This clonotype has more than one count but fewer than ten. The chain has TRBV20-1 and TRBJ1-1; TRBD1 might be the D (6 bases). Trimming took off 0 bases at V and 1 base at J, with 12 bases between the two ends. Germline CDR1 is DFQATT and CDR2 is SNEGSKA (reference sequence). The CDR3 extends over 15 amino acids. The CDR3, as DNA: TGCAGTGCTAGAGAAACAGGGTCCTCGAACACTGAAGCTTTCTTT. This encodes CSARETGSSNTEAFF.

This clonotype came up a few times. The V gene is TRBV4-1, the J gene TRBJ1-6; TRBD1 is a possible D gene (6 bases). Germline lookup yields CDR1 MGHRA and CDR2 YSYEKL. V was pared by 1 base and J by 5 bases, with 12 bases between. This CDR3 has 16 residues. The CDR3 DNA is TGCGCCAGCAGCCAAGTTCGACAGGCCCATAATTCACCCCTCCACTTT. Its protein product is CASSQVRQAHNSPLHF.

Here the CDR3 DNA reads TGTGCCAGCAGTAGGGGACAGGGGAATTGGGCTTTCTTT. Translating gives CASSRGQGNWAFF. V is TRBV2 and J is TRBJ1-1, with 10 bases matching TRBD1. This CDR3 contains 13 residues. V trimming: 5 bases; J trimming: 11 bases; junction bases outside the gene matches: 8. Germline CDR1 and CDR2: SNHLY and FYNNEI.

This chain joins TRBV28 and TRBJ1-4; no clear D. The germline V gene has CDR1 MDHEN and CDR2 SYDVKM. The CDR3 totals 13 residues. V was pared by 5 bases and J by 4 bases, with 8 bases between. The CDR3 sequence: CASSLERNEKLFF. Here the CDR3 DNA reads TGTGCCAGCAGTCTCGAGCGTAATGAAAAACTGTTTTTT. Using reference TRBV28 and TRBJ1-4 for the parts outside the CDR3, the full variable domain is DVKVTQSSRYLVKRTGEKVFLECVQDMDHENMFWYRQDPGLGLRLIYFSYDVKMKEKGDIPEGYSVSREKKERFSLILESASTNQTSMYLCASSLERNEKLFFGSGTQLSVL.

The chain links TRBV27 to TRBJ1-2; D is unresolved. In germline, CDR1 is MNHEY, CDR2 SMNVEV (reference sequence). Trimming shortened V by 3 bases and J by 0 bases, and 14 bases separated the two germline ends. CDR3 length: 16 residues. The CDR3 DNA is TGTGCCAGCAGTTTTAGTCCGTTGCTAGCTAACTATGGCTACACCTTC. The encoded protein is CASSFSPLLANYGYTF.

This clonotype was counted between two and nine times. The gene calls are TRBV25-1 and TRBJ1-2, with D uncertain. Germline V gene sequence: CDR1 MGHDK, CDR2 SYGVNS. V lost 5 bases and J 2 bases, leaving 9 bases between the germline ends. This CDR3 region has 13 residues. CDR3 protein: CASSLTENYGYTF. CDR3 sequence (DNA): TGTGCCAGCAGTTTGACTGAGAACTATGGCTACACCTTC.

The rearrangement links TRBV18 to TRBJ2-1; the match to TRBD2 covers 12 bases. Germline trimming cut 6 bases from V and 8 bases from J; bases unmatched to any gene: 8. There are 15 residues in the CDR3. The germline gives CDR1 KGHSH, CDR2 LQKENI. This chain's CDR3 is CASSATSGRAYEQFF. The CDR3 nucleotides are TGTGCCAGCTCCGCGACTAGCGGGAGAGCCTATGAGCAGTTCTTC.

V and J are TRBV28 and TRBJ2-5, with TRBD1 identical over 10 bases. Germline trimming cut 3 bases from V and 5 bases from J; bases unmatched to any gene: 6. This CDR3 comprises 15 residues. Looked up from germline, CDR1 is MDHEN and CDR2 is SYDVKM. The CDR3 DNA is TGTGCCAGCAGTTTCTTGGGACAGGGGAAGGAGACCCAGTACTTC. Protein sequence: CASSFLGQGKETQYF.

This chain joins TRBV6-2 or TRBV6-3 and TRBJ1-5, with TRBD1 as a possible D gene (5 bases). Germline values: CDR1 MNHEY, CDR2 SVGEGT. The CDR3 is made up of 15 amino acids. V was pared by 5 bases and J by 3 bases, with 14 bases between. As DNA, the CDR3 is TGTGCCAGCAGTCCTTTTGGCAGGGACAATCAGCCCCAGCATTTT. Protein sequence: CASSPFGRDNQPQHF.

The chain has TRBV4-3 and TRBJ2-3; the match to TRBD2 covers 8 bases. CDR1 and CDR2 from the germline V gene are LGHNA and YSLEER. With V trimmed by 3 bases and J by 3 bases, 8 bases remained unmatched. The CDR3 runs 16 residues. The DNA of the CDR3 is TGCGCCAGCAGCCAGGCCAGCGGGAGTGGTACAGATACGCAGTATTTT. This encodes CASSQASGSGTDTQYF.

The V and J genes are TRBV29-1 and TRBJ2-3; 11 bases are a match to TRBD1. Germline V gene data show CDR1 as SQVTM and CDR2 as ANQGSEA. The CDR3 has 15 residues. V lost 4 bases to trimming and J lost 2 bases; unmatched junction nucleotides: 5. CDR3 amino acids: CSVVDRGLNTDTQYF. In DNA form, the CDR3 reads TGCAGCGTTGTGGACAGGGGGCTTAACACAGATACGCAGTATTTT.

The chain combines TRBV7-9 with TRBJ2-7, with D possibly called TRBD1 or TRBD2 (5 bases each). V gave up 2 bases and J gave up 3 bases, with 11 bases separating them. Per the germline V gene, CDR1 is SEHNR and CDR2 is FQNEAQ (reference sequence). This CDR3 spans 14 amino acids. The CDR3 DNA follows: TGTGCCAGCAGCTTAAGGCAGAGGGGCTACGAGCAGTACTTC. Protein product: CASSLRQRGYEQYF.